The 20 T cell receptor beta chains in this list originate from one sample, sequenced in a study of regulatory T cells in long-lasting Graves disease. The time point here: newly diagnosed GD, antithyroid drugs for less than 3 months. RNA from PBMCs was the source of the TCR library. Libraries of TCR beta came from iRepertoire HTBI primers plus Arm-PCR of CDR3 regions. TCRdb recomputed calls from the multiplex PCR reads with MiXCR, one row per CDR3 protein. The sample consists of under 450,000 distinct CDR3 sequences, about a sixth of them appearing once. This sample was also put to use in a study of T cells in Graves' hyperthyroidism and ophthalmopathy.

The sequences come from peripheral blood mononuclear cells (PBMCs), collected at new diagnosis, from a patient treated with antithyroid drugs. The receptor source for this set is a woman between 18 and 29 years old with Graves disease.

This clonotype has a handful of counts. V and J are TRBV20-1 and TRBJ2-7; D may match TRBD1 or TRBD2 (6 bases each). The germline V and J ends were trimmed by 3 bases and 2 bases, with 11 bases remaining between them. The CDR3 covers 13 residues. Germline CDR1 and CDR2: DFQATT and SNEGSKA (reference sequence). The CDR3 DNA reads as TGCAGTGCTAGGCCCGGGGGCACCTACGAGCAGTACTTC. Its protein product is CSARPGGTYEQYF.

Worth noting for this clonotype: A read error is possible here, since a much larger clone lies one base away. The chain carries TRBV7-3 and TRBJ2-7; D is unresolved. Germline-derived CDR1 and CDR2 are SGHTA and FQGTGA. The ends were cut back, 2 bases at V and 3 bases at J, with 8 bases in the middle. CDR3 length: 13 residues. CDR3 DNA sequence: TGTGCCAGCAGCTTATCGTGGTACTACGAGCAGTACTTC. Translating gives CASSLSWYYEQYF.

In this sample, this clonotype turned up many times. V gene TRBV5-1 combines with J gene TRBJ2-3; 13 bases align to TRBD2. CDR1 SGHRS and CDR2 YFSETQ come from the germline V gene. The junction had 5 bases not matched to a gene; V was cut back by 0 bases and J by 4 bases. The CDR3 sequence is 17 residues long. The CDR3 coding sequence is TGCGCCAGCAGCTTGGGGACTAGCGGGGGTCTCCCAGATACGCAGTATTTT. This sequence encodes CASSLGTSGGLPDTQYF.

In its sample, this clonotype was seen many times. This chain uses TRBV27 with TRBJ2-7, with 9 nucleotides matching TRBD1. J was trimmed by 5 bases and V by 6 bases; bases with no gene match: 8. The germline V gene has CDR1 MNHEY and CDR2 SMNVEV (reference sequence). The CDR3 sequence is 14 residues long. In nucleotides, the CDR3 is TGTGCCAGCAGCGTAACGGGACAGGGCCACGAGCAGTACTTC. Amino acids: CASSVTGQGHEQYF.

This clonotype was found a few times. The rearrangement joins TRBV9 to TRBJ2-2, with 9 bases aligning to TRBD2. Germline loops: CDR1 SGDLS, CDR2 YYNGEE. Trimming removed 0 bases from V and 4 bases from J; junction bases left unmatched: 7. CDR3 length: 17 residues. The CDR3 DNA sequence: TGTGCCAGCAGCGTAGGGGTAGCGGGGGTTGTCACCGGGGAGCTGTTTTTT. The encoded protein is CASSVGVAGVVTGELFF.

The genes are TRBV10-3 and TRBJ1-1; D is unclear. Germline assignment: CDR1 ENHRY and CDR2 SYGVKD. V lost 5 bases, J lost 1 base, and 14 bases lay in between. CDR3 length: 15 amino acids. The CDR3 DNA is TGTGCCATCAGTCCGGGAGGGAGTTCGAACACTGAAGCTTTCTTT. The encoded protein is CAISPGGSSNTEAFF.

CDR3 coding DNA: TGTGCCAGCAGAGACGGAACCAATGAGCAGTTCTTC. As protein: CASRDGTNEQFF. The chain couples TRBV28 to TRBJ2-1; D ambiguous. The germline gives CDR1 MDHEN, CDR2 SYDVKM. Trimming took 6 bases from V and 6 from J, leaving 9 bases between them. The CDR3 consists of 12 residues.

This clonotype was counted between two and nine times. This chain uses TRBV19 with TRBJ1-5; TRBD1 might be the D (5 bases). This CDR3 spans 14 amino acids. V dropped 5 bases and J dropped 7 bases, with 15 bases sitting between them. The V gene's germline CDR1 is LNHDA and CDR2 SQIVND (reference sequence). CDR3 nucleotides: TGTGCCAGTAGTTTTTCGGGGGTCGGGCAGCCCCAGCATTTT. It translates to CASSFSGVGQPQHF.

This clonotype has a handful of counts. This CDR3 reads CASSLGTGGYGYTF. The DNA of the CDR3 is TGTGCCAGCAGCTTAGGAACAGGGGGGTATGGCTACACCTTC. The chain links TRBV7-8 to TRBJ1-2; the match to TRBD1 covers 8 bases. There are 14 residues in the CDR3. Germline values: CDR1 SGHVS, CDR2 FQNEAQ. After removal of 1 base from V and 5 bases from J, the junction contained 3 bases not matched to a gene.

The table lists this clonotype with many counts. A much larger clone differs from this one at a single base, so this may be a read error. The chain employs TRBV12-3 or TRBV12-4 and TRBJ1-1; no reliable D call. The CDR3 spans 15 residues. The V and J ends lost 3 bases and 6 bases respectively, with 17 bases between them. The CDR3 sequence: CASSFSREADAEAFF. The DNA of the CDR3 is TGTGCCAGCAGTTTTAGCCGGGAGGCGGACGCTGAAGCTTTCTTT.

This clonotype turned up a few times. The rearrangement links TRBV5-4 to TRBJ2-7; 8 bases agree with TRBD1. V was pared by 2 bases and J by 4 bases, with 5 bases of the junction left unmatched. The V gene's germline CDR1 is SGHNT and CDR2 YYREEE (reference sequence). The CDR3 runs to 14 residues. Here the CDR3 reads CASSLAGGEYEQYF. The CDR3 region has the DNA TGTGCCAGCAGCTTAGCAGGGGGCGAGTACGAGCAGTACTTC.

V usage is TRBV7-9 and J usage is TRBJ2-1; D is ambiguous. V was clipped by 1 base and J by 10 bases, with 8 bases between them. Germline CDR1 and CDR2: SEHNR and FQNEAQ (reference sequence). The CDR3 consists of 12 residues. The CDR3 spells CASSLVNGEQFF. CDR3 DNA: TGTGCCAGCAGCTTAGTTAACGGAGAGCAGTTCTTC.

This clonotype was picked up a small number of times. The gene calls are TRBV12-3 or TRBV12-4 and TRBJ1-3; D unclear. The V end was cut by 7 bases, the J end by 0 bases, with 13 bases between. This CDR3 contains 15 residues. The CDR3 loop is CASIPGLNSGNTIYF. For the CDR3, the DNA is TGTGCCAGCATTCCTGGGCTCAACTCTGGAAACACCATATATTTT.

This clonotype occurred many times. This chain links TRBV20-1 with TRBJ2-1, with 11 bases aligning to TRBD2. The CDR3 runs to 16 residues. V shed 3 bases and J 9 bases; nucleotides not matched to a gene: 13. Germline V gene sequence: CDR1 DFQATT, CDR2 SNEGSKA (reference sequence). The CDR3 nucleotides are TGCAGTGCTAGCTCTAGCGGGAGGTCCCGGGCGGGTGAGCAGTTCTTC. Its protein product is CSASSSGRSRAGEQFF.

V is TRBV5-1 and J is TRBJ1-6, with TRBD1 identical over 8 bases. This CDR3 spans 14 amino acids. Losses at the gene ends were 7 bases for V and 9 bases for J; bases not matched to a gene: 9. Germline V gene sequence: CDR1 SGHRS, CDR2 YFSETQ. Here the CDR3 DNA reads TGCGCCAGCCACAGGGGGACCCGTGGTTCACCCCTCCACTTT. Its translation is CASHRGTRGSPLHF.

In this sample, this clonotype turned up many times. The V call is TRBV5-1, the J call TRBJ2-5; 10 nucleotides match TRBD1. The V gene end was trimmed by 5 bases and the J gene end by 7 bases; junction bases not matched to a gene: 14. Germline V lookup: CDR1 SGHRS, CDR2 YFSETQ. The CDR3 consists of 16 residues. In DNA, the CDR3 is TGCGCCAGCAGGTCGACAGGGGGCGCAGGTCAGGTGACCCAGTACTTC. Its protein product is CASRSTGGAGQVTQYF.

This clonotype showed up many times. This chain uses TRBV20-1 with TRBJ2-7, with 8 bases identical to TRBD2. Germline V gene sequence: CDR1 DFQATT, CDR2 SNEGSKA (reference sequence). There are 10 residues in the CDR3. V was clipped by 7 bases and J by 7 bases; unmatched bases: 3. DNA for the CDR3: TGCAGTGTACGGGGGGGAGAGCAGTACTTC. Its translation is CSVRGGEQYF.

This sequence joins TRBV25-1 and TRBJ2-5; TRBD1 matches at 8 bases. The CDR3 covers 16 residues. Germline CDR1 reads MGHDK; CDR2 reads SYGVNS. The V segment lost 4 bases and the J segment 1 base; nucleotides outside the gene matches: 8. Written as DNA, the CDR3 is TGTGCCAGCAGTGTACTGACGGACAGGGTCCAAGAGACCCAGTACTTC. Its translation is CASSVLTDRVQETQYF.

A note on this clonotype: A single base separates this from a much larger clone, so it may be a read error. CDR3 sequence reads: CAGSLVSDTQYF. The CDR3 DNA sequence: TGTGCCGGCAGTTTAGTGTCAGATACGCAGTATTTT. The gene calls are TRBV28 and TRBJ2-3; no reliable D call. Germline CDR1 and CDR2: MDHEN and SYDVKM. This CDR3 has 12 amino acids.

V gene TRBV20-1 combines with J gene TRBJ2-2, with TRBD1 as a possible D gene (5 bases). This CDR3 is 15 amino acids long. With 0 bases removed from V and 2 bases from J, the gap between germline ends came to 10 bases. Germline assignment: CDR1 DFQATT and CDR2 SNEGSKA (reference sequence). CDR3 coding DNA: TGCAGTGCTAGAGACGGGCAGGGAAACACCGGGGAGCTGTTTTTT. Translation gives CSARDGQGNTGELFF.